This record looks at one TCR beta chain sequence and its context. The V end was cut by 5 bases, the J end by 2 bases, with 9 bases between. This CDR3 has 12 amino acids. The germline CDR1 and CDR2 sequences are SQVTM and ANQGSEA. TCRdb called the multiplex PCR reads again in MiXCR, with one record for every CDR3 protein. The sample includes 17,000 or so distinct CDR3 sequences, over 55% of them seen just once. These data belong to a study of breast tumors, draining lymph nodes, adjacent tissues. The sample taken for sequencing was tumor-adjacent breast tissue. This receptor was identified in a female donor with breast cancer. Some clones in this sample may be carry-over from other donors' samples. The V and J genes are TRBV29-1 and TRBJ2-5; D remains unclear. The CDR3 here is CSVPLGQETQYF. The CDR3 nucleotides read TGCAGCGTTCCGTTGGGGCAAGAGACCCAGTACTTC.